Shown below are 21 T cell receptor beta chains from a single sample sequenced in a study of T cell clones after liver transplantation. Data came from immunoSEQ multiplex PCR; TCRdb stores just in-frame clones and leaves some out. Here the sample spans about 9,200 clones, around four fifths being singletons. The material sequenced was CD8+ T cells from blood, taken at the 22-month timepoint. Receptors were obtained from a human patient who received a liver transplant. Some T cells may have come from the graft donor.

The rearrangement joins TRBV4-2 to TRBJ1-6, with 7 positions matching TRBD1. The CDR3 is 16 amino acids. The germline V gene encodes CDR1 LGHNA and CDR2 YNFKEQ. J was trimmed by 9 bases and V by 0 bases; bases with no gene match: 8. CDR3 nucleotides: TGTGCCAGCAGCCAAGAGACAGGGTTGTTGAGTTCACCCCTCCACTTT. This codes for CASSQETGLLSSPLHF.

V gene TRBV9 combines with J gene TRBJ2-7, with D possibly being TRBD1 or TRBD2 (5 bases each). V gave up 3 bases and J gave up 3 bases, with 7 bases separating them. The germline V gene has CDR1 SGDLS and CDR2 YYNGEE. The CDR3 is made up of 12 amino acids. The CDR3 sequence: CASSDGGYEQYF. CDR3 sequence (DNA): TGTGCCAGCAGCGATGGGGGCTACGAGCAGTACTTC.

This clone was observed a handful of times. The chain has TRBV5-1 and TRBJ1-1; D ambiguous. Trimming stripped 0 bases from V and 2 bases from J, with 14 bases between. Germline V gene lookup returns CDR1 SGHRS and CDR2 YFSETQ. The CDR3 length is 16 residues. CDR3 amino acids: CASSLGPGLTNTEAFF. In DNA, the CDR3 is TGCGCCAGCAGCTTGGGACCAGGCCTTACCAACACTGAAGCTTTCTTT. Together with reference TRBV5-1 and TRBJ1-1, the CDR3 gives the full variable domain: KAGVTQTPRYLIKTRGQQVTLSCSPISGHRSVSWYQQTPGQGLQFLFEYFSETQRNKGNFPGRFSGRQFSNSRSEMNVSTLELGDSALYLCASSLGPGLTNTEAFFGQGTRLTVV.

The chain combines TRBV9 with TRBJ2-3; D is uncertain. Germline lookup yields CDR1 SGDLS and CDR2 YYNGEE. V lost 3 bases and J 1 base, leaving 12 bases between the germline ends. The length of the CDR3 is 15 residues. The CDR3 sequence: CASSAYHDGTDTQYF. DNA for the CDR3: TGTGCCAGCAGCGCCTACCACGACGGCACAGATACGCAGTATTTT.

J is TRBJ1-2 and V is TRBV4-2, with D hard to call. The CDR3 runs to 19 residues. CDR1 and CDR2 from the germline V gene are LGHNA and YNFKEQ. V was cut by 0 bases and J by 4 bases, with 24 bases left in between. The CDR3 protein is CASSQELDLGKGIPYGYTF. CDR3 sequence (DNA): TGTGCCAGCAGCCAAGAGTTGGATCTGGGGAAAGGCATTCCCTATGGCTACACCTTC.

Concerning this clone itself: The junction departs from the called germline gene at one end, perhaps through a read error. The V call is TRBV11-3, the J call TRBJ1-1; D ambiguous. The CDR3 runs 13 residues. The V gene's germline CDR1 is SGHNT and CDR2 YENEEA. The chain's CDR3 is CTSSLTLNTEAFF. CDR3 sequence (DNA): TGTACCAGCAGCTTAACTCTGAACACTGAAGCTTTCTTT.

The V call is TRBV11-2, the J call TRBJ1-6; no firm D call. CDR3 length: 16 amino acids. CDR1 and CDR2 (germline): SGHAT, FQNNGV. Deletions cut 0 bases from V and 7 bases from J, with 13 bases between. CDR3 protein: CASSLDIGRENSPLHF. CDR3 coding DNA: TGTGCCAGCAGCTTAGATATAGGGAGGGAGAATTCACCCCTCCACTTT.

This rearrangement joins TRBV4-1 to TRBJ1-4, with D perhaps TRBD1 (6 bases). Germline values: CDR1 MGHRA, CDR2 YSYEKL. This CDR3 is built from 15 residues. Trimming stripped 6 bases from V and 2 bases from J, with 13 bases between. The CDR3 reads CASRIITGTNEKLFF. The CDR3 coding sequence is TGCGCCAGCAGGATTATAACAGGGACTAATGAAAAACTGTTTTTT.

This sequence joins TRBV7-9 and TRBJ2-6, with D uncertain. CDR1 and CDR2 from the germline V gene are SEHNR and FQNEAQ (reference sequence). V shed 6 bases and J shed 1 base, with 10 bases lying between them. The CDR3 spans 15 residues. CDR3 loop: CASSNLNSGANVLTF. CDR3 bases: TGTGCCAGCAGTAATTTGAATTCTGGGGCCAACGTCCTGACTTTC.

J is TRBJ2-7 and V is TRBV11-1; possibly TRBD1 for D (5 bases). The germline CDR1 and CDR2 sequences are SGHAT and FQDESV (reference sequence). Between the trimmed V and J ends, which lost 6 bases and 4 bases, there was a span of 16 bases. The CDR3 has 14 residues. The CDR3 nucleotides are TGTGCCAGCAGGGAAACTTATGGGGCGTACGAGCAGTACTTC. Its protein product is CASRETYGAYEQYF.

This chain joins TRBV13 and TRBJ2-3, with 7 positions matching TRBD2. After removal of 5 bases from V and 6 bases from J, the junction contained 8 bases not matched to a gene. The V gene's germline CDR1 is PRHDT and CDR2 FYEKMQ (reference sequence). This CDR3 is 14 amino acids long. The DNA of the CDR3 is TGTGCCAGCAGCCCTGGGAGGGGCGCCGATACGCAGTATTTT. Its protein product is CASSPGRGADTQYF.

The chain couples TRBV10-3 to TRBJ2-1; TRBD2 might be the D (7 bases). The germline V gene has CDR1 ENHRY and CDR2 SYGVKD. V was trimmed by 4 bases and J by 8 bases, leaving 21 bases between them. This CDR3 contains 16 residues. This chain's CDR3 is CAISGLEGGLSDEQFF. In DNA form, the CDR3 reads TGTGCCATCAGTGGTCTGGAGGGGGGGCTAAGCGATGAGCAGTTCTTC.

The chain employs TRBV10-1 and TRBJ1-6, with 10 positions matching TRBD1. The V and J ends lost 6 bases and 7 bases, in that order; junction bases with no gene match: 9. The CDR3 spans 16 residues. Germline values: CDR1 WNHNN, CDR2 SYGVQD (reference sequence). The CDR3 here is CASSAGTGASNSPLHF. The CDR3 DNA sequence: TGCGCCAGCAGCGCCGGGACAGGGGCTTCAAATTCACCCCTCCACTTT.

The V call is TRBV13, the J call TRBJ2-3; TRBD2 matches 13 bases. Trimming removed 5 bases from V and 5 bases from J; junction bases left unmatched: 7. CDR3 size: 16 residues. Germline values: CDR1 PRHDT, CDR2 FYEKMQ (reference sequence). In nucleotides, the CDR3 is TGTGCCAGCAGCCCCCGACTAGCGGGGGGTATAGATACGCAGTATTTT. It codes for CASSPRLAGGIDTQYF.

Only a few counts were recorded for this clone. The chain has TRBV28 and TRBJ2-2; perhaps TRBD1 as D (5 bases). The CDR3 runs to 14 residues. Germline V gene lookup returns CDR1 MDHEN and CDR2 SYDVKM. V lost 3 bases and J lost 8, with 13 bases in between. The DNA for the CDR3 is TGTGCCAGCAGTTTCAGCAGGGCTCGGGGGGAGCTGTTTTTT. This encodes CASSFSRARGELFF.

The chain joins TRBV11-2 to TRBJ2-7; TRBD2 matches 8 bases. CDR1 is SGHAT, CDR2 FQNNGV, per germline. V lost 1 base, J lost 2 bases, and 4 bases stayed unmatched. This CDR3 region has 15 residues. CDR3 protein: CASSLGGGTPYEQYF. The CDR3 DNA is TGTGCCAGCAGCTTAGGCGGGGGGACCCCCTACGAGCAGTACTTC.

CDR3 coding DNA: TGTGCCATCAAAAATCCCAATGAGCAGTTCTTC. Translated, it gives CAIKNPNEQFF. The chain carries TRBV7-9 and TRBJ2-1, with D unresolved. The length of the CDR3 is 11 residues. In germline, CDR1 is SEHNR, CDR2 FQNEAQ (reference sequence). The V and J ends lost 10 bases and 6 bases respectively, with 10 bases between them.

V gene TRBV10-2 combines with J gene TRBJ1-1; D is perhaps TRBD1 (5 bases). V dropped 6 bases and J dropped 5 bases, with 16 bases sitting between them. The CDR3 consists of 14 residues. Germline-derived CDR1 and CDR2 are WSHSY and SAAADI. CDR3 region: CASRTGGRGTEAFF. The CDR3 nucleotides read TGCGCCAGCAGGACGGGGGGGAGAGGGACTGAAGCTTTCTTT.

This clone was counted only a few times. This chain joins TRBV5-5 and TRBJ1-1; no clear D gene. CDR3 size: 15 residues. Trimming took 0 bases from V and 4 from J, leaving 13 bases between them. Germline assignment: CDR1 SGHKS and CDR2 YYEKEE (reference sequence). CDR3 sequence: CASSLGWGGGTEAFF. CDR3 bases: TGTGCCAGCAGCTTGGGCTGGGGAGGCGGCACTGAAGCTTTCTTT.

The chain uses TRBV6-5 and TRBJ1-4; 7 bases map to TRBD1. Germline V gene sequence: CDR1 MNHEY, CDR2 SVGAGI. The V segment lost 7 bases and the J segment 5 bases; nucleotides outside the gene matches: 7. This CDR3 has 14 amino acids. CDR3 amino acids: CASTPGQVNEKLFF. CDR3 DNA sequence: TGTGCCAGCACACCCGGACAGGTGAATGAAAAACTGTTTTTT.

This chain uses TRBV30 with TRBJ1-2, with 7 bases aligning to TRBD1. Germline CDR1 GTSNPN, CDR2 SVGIG (reference sequence). The CDR3 has 13 amino acids. V lost 4 bases, J lost 2 bases, and 4 bases stayed unmatched. This CDR3 is CAWTGTENYGYTF. For the CDR3, the DNA is TGTGCCTGGACCGGGACAGAAAACTATGGCTACACCTTC.